Presented here are 24 T cell receptor beta chains from one specimen sequenced in a study of cytomegalovirus exposure and HLA in healthy donors. PCR used 60 Vbeta primers and 13 Jbeta primers. The repertoire was sequenced with immunoSEQ multiplex PCR; TCRdb's copy has only in-frame clones and lacks some. Among roughly 180,000 clones listed, roughly 80% were seen once. The sample consisted of PBMCs. The receptors were sampled from a man aged 25-45 years in good health and CMV-seropositive.

The chain is built from TRBV30 and TRBJ1-6; D perhaps matches TRBD1 (6 bases). Germline CDR1 is GTSNPN and CDR2 is SVGIG (reference sequence). V shed 0 bases and J shed 14 bases, with 14 bases lying between them. There are 13 residues in the CDR3. CDR3: CAWSVTGFMALHF. Written as DNA, the CDR3 is TGTGCCTGGAGTGTTACAGGGTTTATGGCCCTCCACTTT. Full variable domain (rest looked up from reference TRBV30 and TRBJ1-6): SQTIHQWPATLVQPVGSPLSLECTVEGTSNPNLYWYRQAAGRGLQLLFYSVGIGQISSEVPQNLSASRPQDRQFILSSKKLLLSDSGFYLCAWSVTGFMALHFGNGTRLTVT.

This clone was observed a single time. In nucleotides, the CDR3 is TGTGCCAGCAGCCGAGCGGGGGAGGGTAGCAATCAGCCCCAGCATTTT. Translation gives CASSRAGEGSNQPQHF. V and J are TRBV28 and TRBJ1-5, with a weak D call TRBD1 (5 bases). V lost 6 bases and J lost 0, with 15 bases in between. Per germline, CDR1 MDHEN and CDR2 SYDVKM. The length of the CDR3 is 16 residues.

This chain uses TRBV4-3 with TRBJ1-6; TRBD1 agrees at 7 bases. The germline V gene encodes CDR1 LGHNA and CDR2 YSLEER. The CDR3 length is 14 residues. The J segment lost 8 bases and the V segment lost 8 bases, leaving 9 bases of the junction unmatched. The CDR3 here is CASGRQGRDSPLHF. The DNA for the CDR3 is TGCGCCAGCGGAAGACAGGGTCGAGATTCACCCCTCCACTTT.

The DNA of the CDR3 is TGCGCCAGCAGCTTTGGGAGTAGCTCTGGAAACACCATATATTTT. Translating gives CASSFGSSSGNTIYF. The chain employs TRBV5-1 and TRBJ1-3; the D is unclear. Trimming stripped 2 bases from V and 0 bases from J, with 9 bases between. This CDR3 has 15 amino acids. Germline V lookup: CDR1 SGHRS, CDR2 YFSETQ.

This rearrangement joins TRBV5-6 to TRBJ2-3; maybe TRBD1 (5 bases). The CDR3 length is 14 residues. Germline lookup yields CDR1 SGHDT and CDR2 YYEEEE. Trimming stripped 2 bases from V and 4 bases from J, with 11 bases between. Here the CDR3 DNA reads TGTGCCAGCAGCTTATATAGGGGCGCAGATACGCAGTATTTT. It encodes CASSLYRGADTQYF.

The chain is built from TRBV21-1 and TRBJ2-5; the DNA was not compared with TRBD2, the D call given in the table. TRBV21-1 is annotated as a pseudogene. This CDR3 is built from 18 residues. The CDR3 nucleotides read TGTGCCAGCAGCAAACGATTCGCGGGAGGGGGCGGCCAAGAGACCCAGTACTTC. Protein product: CASSKRFAGGGGQETQYF.

The rearrangement uses TRBV10-1 and TRBJ2-3; D is perhaps TRBD1 (6 bases). CDR1 is WNHNN and CDR2 is SYGVQD in the germline V gene (reference sequence). The length of the CDR3 is 13 residues. V dropped 4 bases and J dropped 6 bases, with 11 bases sitting between them. The CDR3: CASSGQAGDTQYF. As DNA, the CDR3 is TGCGCCAGCAGTGGACAGGCCGGCGATACGCAGTATTTT.

This sequence joins TRBV9 and TRBJ2-3; D perhaps matches TRBD2 (5 bases). Deletions cut 3 bases from V and 4 bases from J, with 12 bases between. Per germline, CDR1 SGDLS and CDR2 YYNGEE. This CDR3 spans 14 amino acids. The CDR3 nucleotides are TGTGCCAGCAGCGCCCTCCCCGGGGCAGATACGCAGTATTTT. This gives the protein CASSALPGADTQYF.

This clone appeared a single time. The chain recombines TRBV4-2 with TRBJ2-2, with D possibly being TRBD2 (6 bases). This CDR3 spans 16 amino acids. Trimming took off 0 bases at V and 6 bases at J, with 14 bases between the two ends. Germline V gene sequence: CDR1 LGHNA, CDR2 YNFKEQ. The CDR3 sequence is CASSQEDRGKAGELFF. The CDR3 DNA follows: TGTGCCAGCAGCCAAGAAGACCGGGGGAAGGCCGGGGAGCTGTTTTTT.

The chain recombines TRBV6-5 with TRBJ1-1; no clear D. The germline CDR1 and CDR2 sequences are MNHEY and SVGAGI. V was trimmed by 1 base and J by 1 base, leaving 10 bases between them. The CDR3 contains 15 residues. The CDR3 nucleotides are TGTGCCAGCAGTTACTGGGAGGGAAAGAACACTGAAGCTTTCTTT. Protein product: CASSYWEGKNTEAFF.

V is TRBV10-2 and J is TRBJ2-7; possible D gene TRBD1, 6 bases. V gave up 5 bases and J gave up 4 bases, with 15 bases separating them. Germline assignment: CDR1 WSHSY and CDR2 SAAADI. The length of the CDR3 is 14 residues. Here the CDR3 DNA reads TGCGCCAGCAGTCGGGTCTCAGGGGCTTACGAGCAGTACTTC. It translates to CASSRVSGAYEQYF.

As DNA, the CDR3 is TGTGCCAGCAGCGTAGCTCCTAGCGGGAGTTACGAGCAGTACTTC. Protein sequence: CASSVAPSGSYEQYF. V and J are TRBV9 and TRBJ2-7; 10 bases line up with TRBD2. CDR3 length: 15 amino acids. The germline V gene encodes CDR1 SGDLS and CDR2 YYNGEE. Trimming took 0 bases from V and 4 from J; bases not matched to a gene: 4.

The chain recombines TRBV29-1 with TRBJ1-3; D uncertain. CDR3 length: 12 residues. V lost 8 bases and J 4 bases, leaving 12 bases between the germline ends. Per germline, CDR1 SQVTM and CDR2 ANQGSEA. This CDR3 is CSSQDAGNTIYF. The CDR3 nucleotides read TGCAGCTCCCAGGATGCGGGAAACACCATATATTTT.

CDR3 in amino acids: CASDKSSVGEAFF. The CDR3 DNA follows: TGTGCCAGCGACAAATCTTCGGTCGGTGAAGCTTTCTTT. The rearrangement uses TRBV7-2 and TRBJ1-1; D not resolved. Germline V gene sequence: CDR1 SGHTA, CDR2 FQGNSA. This CDR3 comprises 13 residues. V was trimmed by 8 bases and J by 7 bases, leaving 17 bases between them.

The chain combines TRBV29-1 with TRBJ2-5, with 9 bases lining up with TRBD2. The germline V gene has CDR1 SQVTM and CDR2 ANQGSEA. The CDR3 is made up of 15 amino acids. The V segment lost 1 base and the J segment 7 bases; nucleotides outside the gene matches: 10. The DNA for the CDR3 is TGCAGCGTTGAAGTACTAGCGGGTATCAAAGGGACCCAGTACTTC. Translation gives CSVEVLAGIKGTQYF.

V gene TRBV11-3 combines with J gene TRBJ2-3; 13 bases agree with TRBD2. Germline assignment: CDR1 SGHNT and CDR2 YENEEA. The CDR3 runs to 13 residues. J was trimmed by 14 bases and V by 5 bases; bases with no gene match: 7. The CDR3 reads CASSHGLAGALYF. The CDR3 region has the DNA TGTGCCAGCAGCCACGGACTAGCGGGAGCATTGTATTTT.

V is TRBV5-6 and J is TRBJ2-7; 8 nucleotides match TRBD1. Germline lookup yields CDR1 SGHDT and CDR2 YYEEEE. The CDR3 sequence is 18 residues long. V dropped 4 bases and J dropped 5; count of bases not matched to a gene: 20. The CDR3 protein is CASSAGDRTFPPVHEQYF. CDR3 DNA: TGTGCCAGCAGCGCCGGGGACAGGACATTTCCCCCGGTCCACGAGCAGTACTTC.

The genes are TRBV27 and TRBJ2-1, with 8 bases identical to TRBD2. The germline CDR1 and CDR2 sequences are MNHEY and SMNVEV (reference sequence). V lost 5 bases to trimming and J lost 6 bases; unmatched junction nucleotides: 9. This CDR3 is 15 amino acids long. The CDR3 DNA follows: TGTGCCAGCAGTCCTGGGACTAGTTTGGGCAATGAGCAGTTCTTC. This sequence encodes CASSPGTSLGNEQFF.

The chain links TRBV27 to TRBJ1-1, with a weak D call TRBD1 (6 bases). Germline-derived CDR1 and CDR2 are MNHEY and SMNVEV (reference sequence). The CDR3 runs to 15 residues. V gave up 5 bases and J gave up 4 bases, with 17 bases separating them. CDR3 in amino acids: CASSLRQAKGTEAFF. The CDR3 DNA is TGTGCCAGCAGTCTCCGACAGGCGAAGGGCACTGAAGCTTTCTTT.

The chain carries TRBV6-6 and TRBJ2-2; tentatively, D is TRBD2 (6 bases). This CDR3 region has 15 residues. Between the trimmed V and J ends, which lost 6 bases and 2 bases, there was a span of 13 bases. Germline CDR1 MNHNY, CDR2 SVGAGI (reference sequence). The CDR3 coding sequence is TGTGCCAGCAGCACTGGGACTCTTAACACCGGGGAGCTGTTTTTT. It codes for CASSTGTLNTGELFF.

The chain carries TRBV6-1 and TRBJ2-7; 9 bases fit TRBD2. The germline CDR1 and CDR2 sequences are MNHNS and SASEGT. After removal of 7 bases from V and 3 bases from J, the junction contained 10 bases not matched to a gene. The CDR3 is 15 amino acids. CDR3 in DNA: TGTGCCAGCACGAGGGCGGGAGGGCTGAACTACGAGCAGTACTTC. Translated, it gives CASTRAGGLNYEQYF.

The chain uses TRBV5-1 and TRBJ1-1; 8 bases are a match to TRBD1. CDR1 is SGHRS and CDR2 is YFSETQ in the germline V gene. J was trimmed by 6 bases and V by 4 bases; bases with no gene match: 5. The length of the CDR3 is 13 residues. CDR3 nucleotide sequence: TGCGCCAGCAGCAGAGGACAGGGAGCTGAAGCTTTCTTT. Protein: CASSRGQGAEAFF.

This sequence joins TRBV5-1 and TRBJ2-2, with 8 positions matching TRBD2. The germline V gene has CDR1 SGHRS and CDR2 YFSETQ. The CDR3 has 16 residues. Losses at the gene ends were 1 base for V and 1 base for J; bases not matched to a gene: 3. The CDR3 sequence is CASSLRLAGNTGELFF. The CDR3 DNA reads as TGCGCCAGCAGCTTGAGGCTAGCGGGGAACACCGGGGAGCTGTTTTTT.

This chain's CDR3 is CAWSVQFLAGGPPPHGSSYNEQFF. The CDR3 nucleotides read TGTGCCTGGAGTGTACAATTTCTAGCGGGAGGGCCGCCCCCCCATGGAAGCTCCTACAATGAGCAGTTCTTC. The V and J genes are TRBV30 and TRBJ2-1; TRBD2 aligns across 12 bases. V shed 0 bases, J shed 0 bases, and the junction held 24 bases outside the gene matches. The germline CDR1 and CDR2 sequences are GTSNPN and SVGIG (reference sequence). The CDR3 spans 24 residues.